This T cell receptor (beta chain) stems from a study of CD8 T cells in Susac syndrome. After extraction with the RNeasy kit, roughly 0.5 to 1 ug of the RNA was reverse transcribed using random hexamers. Coverage of TCR beta CDR3 amplification by immunoSEQ multiplex PCR extended to 54 Vbeta and 13 Jbeta. TCRdb fed the immunoSEQ multiplex PCR reads into MiXCR, producing one record per CDR3 protein. The sample contains hundreds of thousands of distinct CDR3 sequences, 85% of which appear only once. Germline CDR1 and CDR2: MNHEY and SVGAGI. V shed 4 bases, J shed 3 bases, and the junction held 8 bases outside the gene matches. CDR3 length equals 15 residues.

The chain uses TRBV6-5 and TRBJ2-7; 8 bases are shared with TRBD1. The sequencing input was CD8+ T cells from PBMCs. This receptor was obtained from a human donor with multiple sclerosis. CDR3 in amino acids: CASSFLTGAGYEQYF. In DNA form, the CDR3 reads TGTGCCAGCAGTTTCCTGACAGGGGCAGGCTACGAGCAGTACTTC.